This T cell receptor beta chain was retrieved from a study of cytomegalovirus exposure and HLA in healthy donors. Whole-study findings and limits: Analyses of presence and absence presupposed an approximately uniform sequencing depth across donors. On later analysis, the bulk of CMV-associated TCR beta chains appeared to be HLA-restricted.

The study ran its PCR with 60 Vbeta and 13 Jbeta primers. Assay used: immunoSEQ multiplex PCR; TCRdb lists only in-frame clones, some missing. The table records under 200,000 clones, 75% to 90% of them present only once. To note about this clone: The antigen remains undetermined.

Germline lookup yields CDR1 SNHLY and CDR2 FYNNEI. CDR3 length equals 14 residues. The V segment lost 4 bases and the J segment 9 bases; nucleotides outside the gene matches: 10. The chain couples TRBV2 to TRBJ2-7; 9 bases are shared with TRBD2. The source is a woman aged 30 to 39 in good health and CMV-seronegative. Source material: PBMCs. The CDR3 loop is CASSGGTSRVGQYF. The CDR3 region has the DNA TGTGCCAGCAGTGGGGGGACTAGCCGAGTCGGGCAGTACTTC.